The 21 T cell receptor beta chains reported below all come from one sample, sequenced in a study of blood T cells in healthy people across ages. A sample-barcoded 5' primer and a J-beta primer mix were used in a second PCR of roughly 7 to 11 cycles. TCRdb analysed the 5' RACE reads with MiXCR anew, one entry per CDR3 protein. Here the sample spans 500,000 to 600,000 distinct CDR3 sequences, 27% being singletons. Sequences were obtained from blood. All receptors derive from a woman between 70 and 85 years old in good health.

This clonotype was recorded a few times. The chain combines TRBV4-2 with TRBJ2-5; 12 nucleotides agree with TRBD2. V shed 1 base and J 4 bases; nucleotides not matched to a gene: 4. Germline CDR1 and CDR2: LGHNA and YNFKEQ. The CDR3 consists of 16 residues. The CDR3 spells CASSQVPTSGGETQYF. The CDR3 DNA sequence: TGTGCCAGCAGCCAAGTGCCGACTAGCGGGGGAGAGACCCAGTACTTC.

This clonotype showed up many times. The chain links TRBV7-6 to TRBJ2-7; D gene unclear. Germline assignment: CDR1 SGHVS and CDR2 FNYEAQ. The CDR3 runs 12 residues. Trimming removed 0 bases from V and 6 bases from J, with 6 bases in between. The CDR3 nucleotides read TGTGCCAGCAGCTTAGCAGGGTTCGAGCAGTACTTC. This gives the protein CASSLAGFEQYF.

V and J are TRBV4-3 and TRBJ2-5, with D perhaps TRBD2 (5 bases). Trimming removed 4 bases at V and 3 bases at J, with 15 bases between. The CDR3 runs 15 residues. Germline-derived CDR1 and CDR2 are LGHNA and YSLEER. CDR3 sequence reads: CASSLSRESKETQYF. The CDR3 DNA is TGCGCCAGCAGCCTTTCCCGGGAATCCAAAGAGACCCAGTACTTC.

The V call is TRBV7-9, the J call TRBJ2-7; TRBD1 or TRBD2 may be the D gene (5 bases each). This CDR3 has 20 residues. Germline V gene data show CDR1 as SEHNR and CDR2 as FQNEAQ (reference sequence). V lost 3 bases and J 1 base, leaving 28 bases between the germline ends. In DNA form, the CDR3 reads TGTGCCAGCAGCTTGCTGCTCCGGGATCCAGGGTTTCCACCTTCCTACGAGCAGTACTTC. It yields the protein CASSLLLRDPGFPPSYEQYF.

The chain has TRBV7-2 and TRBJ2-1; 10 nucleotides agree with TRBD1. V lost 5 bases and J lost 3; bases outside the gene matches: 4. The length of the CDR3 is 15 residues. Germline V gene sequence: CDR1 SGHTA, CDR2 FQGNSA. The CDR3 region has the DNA TGTGCCAGCAGCCTGGACAGGGGGAACTACAATGAGCAGTTCTTC. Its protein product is CASSLDRGNYNEQFF.

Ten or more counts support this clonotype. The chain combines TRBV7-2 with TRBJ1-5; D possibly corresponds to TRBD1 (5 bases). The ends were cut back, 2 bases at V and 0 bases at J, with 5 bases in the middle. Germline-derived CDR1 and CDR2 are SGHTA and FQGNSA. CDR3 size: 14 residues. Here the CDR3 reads CASSLQGSNQPQHF. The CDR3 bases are TGTGCCAGCAGCTTACAGGGTAGCAATCAGCCCCAGCATTTT. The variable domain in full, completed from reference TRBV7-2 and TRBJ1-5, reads GAGVSQSPSNKVTEKGKDVELRCDPISGHTALYWYRQSLGQGLEFLIYFQGNSAPDKSGLPSDRFSAERTGGSVSTLTIQRTQQEDSAVYLCASSLQGSNQPQHFGDGTRLSIL.

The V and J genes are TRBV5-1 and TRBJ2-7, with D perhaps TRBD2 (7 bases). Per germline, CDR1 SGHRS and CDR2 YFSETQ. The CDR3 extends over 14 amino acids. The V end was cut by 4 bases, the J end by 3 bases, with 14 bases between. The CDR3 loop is CASSTGGFGYEQYF. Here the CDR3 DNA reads TGCGCCAGCAGCACGGGGGGCTTCGGCTACGAGCAGTACTTC.

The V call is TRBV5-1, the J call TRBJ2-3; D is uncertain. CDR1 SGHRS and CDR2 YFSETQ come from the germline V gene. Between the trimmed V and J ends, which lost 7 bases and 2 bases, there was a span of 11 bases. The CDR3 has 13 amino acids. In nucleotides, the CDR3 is TGCGCCAGCCACGTGTCACTCACAGATACGCAGTATTTT. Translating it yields CASHVSLTDTQYF.

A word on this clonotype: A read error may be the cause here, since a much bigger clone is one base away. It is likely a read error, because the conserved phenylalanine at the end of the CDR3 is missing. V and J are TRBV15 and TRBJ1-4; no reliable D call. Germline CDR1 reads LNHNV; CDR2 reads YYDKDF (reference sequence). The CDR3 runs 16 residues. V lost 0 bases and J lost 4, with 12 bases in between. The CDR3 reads CATSRDVGSVNEKLFS. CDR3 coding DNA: TGTGCCACCAGCAGAGATGTTGGCAGCGTTAATGAAAAACTGTTTTCT.

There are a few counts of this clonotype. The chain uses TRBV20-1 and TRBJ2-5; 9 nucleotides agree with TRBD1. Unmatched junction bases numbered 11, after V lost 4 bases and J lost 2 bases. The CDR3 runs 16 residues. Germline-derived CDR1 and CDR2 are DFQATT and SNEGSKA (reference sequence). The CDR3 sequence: CSATKGTGPSQETQYF. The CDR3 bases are TGCAGTGCTACGAAAGGGACAGGGCCGTCTCAAGAGACCCAGTACTTC.

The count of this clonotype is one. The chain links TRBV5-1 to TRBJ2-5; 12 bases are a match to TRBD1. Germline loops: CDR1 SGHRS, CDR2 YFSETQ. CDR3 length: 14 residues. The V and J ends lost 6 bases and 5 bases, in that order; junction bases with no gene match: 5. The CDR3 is CASNRDRGQETQYF. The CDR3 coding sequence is TGCGCCAGCAACCGGGACAGGGGGCAGGAGACCCAGTACTTC.

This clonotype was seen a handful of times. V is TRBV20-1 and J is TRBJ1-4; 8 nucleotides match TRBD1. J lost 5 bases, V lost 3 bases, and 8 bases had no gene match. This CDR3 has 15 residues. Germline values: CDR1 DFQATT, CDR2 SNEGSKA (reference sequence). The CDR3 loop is CSARLRQGRNEKLFF. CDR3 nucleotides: TGCAGTGCTAGGCTGAGACAGGGGCGGAATGAAAAACTGTTTTTT.

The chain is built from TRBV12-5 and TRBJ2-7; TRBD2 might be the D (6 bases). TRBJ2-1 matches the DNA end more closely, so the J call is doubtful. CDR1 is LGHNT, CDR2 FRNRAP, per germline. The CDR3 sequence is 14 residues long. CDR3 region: CASGARLGSDEQFF. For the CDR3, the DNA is TGTGCTAGTGGCGCCCGACTAGGCTCCGATGAGCAGTTCTTC.

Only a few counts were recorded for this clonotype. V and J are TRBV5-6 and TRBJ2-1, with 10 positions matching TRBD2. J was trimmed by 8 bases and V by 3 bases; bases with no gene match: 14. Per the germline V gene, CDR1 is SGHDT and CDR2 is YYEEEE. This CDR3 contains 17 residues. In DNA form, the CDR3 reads TGTGCCAGCAGCTCCTACATCGGACTAGCGGCGAGAGATGAGCAGTTCTTC. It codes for CASSSYIGLAARDEQFF.

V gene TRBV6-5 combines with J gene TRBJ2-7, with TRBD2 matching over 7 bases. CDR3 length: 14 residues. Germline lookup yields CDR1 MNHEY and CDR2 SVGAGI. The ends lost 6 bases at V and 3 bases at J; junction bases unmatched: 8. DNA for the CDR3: TGTGCCAGCAGACCCTATCGGGGGGACTACGAGCAGTACTTC. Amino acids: CASRPYRGDYEQYF.

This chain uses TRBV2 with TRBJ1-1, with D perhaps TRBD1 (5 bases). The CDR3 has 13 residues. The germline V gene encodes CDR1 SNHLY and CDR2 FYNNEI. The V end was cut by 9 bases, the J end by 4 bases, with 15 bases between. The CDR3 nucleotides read TGTGCCAGTTCCGAGGGGTTAGGCACTGAAGCTTTCTTT. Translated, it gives CASSEGLGTEAFF.

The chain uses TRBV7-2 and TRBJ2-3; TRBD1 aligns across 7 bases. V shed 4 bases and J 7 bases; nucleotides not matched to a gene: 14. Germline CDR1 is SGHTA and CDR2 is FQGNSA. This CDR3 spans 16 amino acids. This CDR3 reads CASSSRDSSDTYTQYF. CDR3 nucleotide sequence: TGTGCCAGCAGCTCTCGGGACAGCTCGGACACTTATACGCAGTATTTT. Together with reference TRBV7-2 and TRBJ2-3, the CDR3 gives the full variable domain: GAGVSQSPSNKVTEKGKDVELRCDPISGHTALYWYRQSLGQGLEFLIYFQGNSAPDKSGLPSDRFSAERTGGSVSTLTIQRTQQEDSAVYLCASSSRDSSDTYTQYFGPGTRLTVL.

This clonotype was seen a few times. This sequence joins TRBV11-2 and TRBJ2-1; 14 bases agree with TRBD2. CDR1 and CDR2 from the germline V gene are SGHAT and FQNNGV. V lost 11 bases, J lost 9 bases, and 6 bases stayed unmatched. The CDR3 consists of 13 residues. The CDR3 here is CAGRLAGGGEQFF. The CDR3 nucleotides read TGTGCCGGGCGACTAGCGGGGGGGGGTGAGCAGTTCTTC.

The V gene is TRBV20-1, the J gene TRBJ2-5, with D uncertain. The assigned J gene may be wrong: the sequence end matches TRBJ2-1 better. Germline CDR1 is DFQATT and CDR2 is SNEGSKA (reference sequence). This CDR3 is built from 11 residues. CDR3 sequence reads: CSARLGEAQFF. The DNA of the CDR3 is TGCAGTGCTAGACTAGGAGAGGCGCAGTTCTTC.

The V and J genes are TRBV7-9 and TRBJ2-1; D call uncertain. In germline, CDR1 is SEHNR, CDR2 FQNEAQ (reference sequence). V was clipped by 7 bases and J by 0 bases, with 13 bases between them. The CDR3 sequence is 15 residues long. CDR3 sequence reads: CASNARQGSYNEQFF. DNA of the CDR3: TGTGCCAGCAACGCGCGCCAAGGCTCCTACAATGAGCAGTTCTTC.

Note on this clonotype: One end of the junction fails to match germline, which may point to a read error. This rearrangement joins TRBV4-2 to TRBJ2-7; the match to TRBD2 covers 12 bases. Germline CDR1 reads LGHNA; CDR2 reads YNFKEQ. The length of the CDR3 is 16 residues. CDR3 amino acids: CASSLTGTSGSYEQCF. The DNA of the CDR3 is TGTGCCAGCAGCCTAACAGGGACTAGCGGGTCCTACGAGCAATGCTTC.